Included here is one T cell receptor beta chain sequence, with context. Its specificity is not known. This sample stems from a study of T cell responses to AZD1222 COVID-19 vaccine. Clones were read by immunoSEQ multiplex PCR, and TCRdb kept only the in-frame ones, dropping some. The data hold 90,000 to 120,000 clones, with approximately 89% observed a single time. Study-wide results and caveats: Vaccine-associated CD4 TCRs spanned spike, dominant at 160-218 and 743-854.

V gave up 5 bases and J gave up 3 bases, with 18 bases separating them. Per the germline V gene, CDR1 is SGHTS and CDR2 is YDEGEE. The CDR3 is made up of 16 amino acids. This clonotype was obtained from an adult in good health. The source material was peripheral blood, sampled on day 0 of AZD1222 vaccination. The genes are TRBV5-8 and TRBJ2-1; D is undetermined. Written as DNA, the CDR3 is TGTGCCAGCAGGAGGACGTCCAACCTTGGCTACAATGAGCAGTTCTTC. Protein sequence: CASRRTSNLGYNEQFF.